The present entry profiles one TCR beta chain with its context. In the source study's methods: Nucleated cell counts were estimated from reference gene primer amplification. Profiled with immunoSEQ multiplex PCR; TCRdb holds only in-frame clones, not every one. V and J calls plus clone size are reproduced from that table; the DNA served to infer D and trimming. Of around 310,000 clones listed, roughly 90% are singletons. These data originate in a study of blood T cell repertoires in COVID-19. On the study more broadly: Material from acute and convalescent COVID-19 was sourced from the United States, Italy and Spain.

The CDR3 has 17 amino acids. Looked up from germline, CDR1 is SEHNR and CDR2 is FQNEAQ (reference sequence). V lost 0 bases, J lost 8 bases, and 9 bases stayed unmatched. The Seattle patients, enrolled during active infection, were followed longitudinally. The clonotype was recovered from a woman aged 40 to 50 with COVID-19, enrolled during active disease. The sequenced sample consisted of peripheral blood. The V and J genes are TRBV7-9 and TRBJ2-1, with TRBD2 matching over 11 bases. The CDR3 DNA follows: TGTGCCAGCAGCTTAGCGCTGGCTAGCGGGAGGTCGGATGAGCAGTTCTTC. As protein: CASSLALASGRSDEQFF. Variable domain in full (rest from reference TRBV7-9 and TRBJ2-1): DTGVSQNPRHKITKRGQNVTFRCDPISEHNRLYWYRQTLGQGPEFLTYFQNEAQLEKSRLLSDRFSAERPKGSFSTLEIQRTEQGDSAMYLCASSLALASGRSDEQFFGPGTRLTVL.